This passage covers 18 T cell receptor beta chains from one sample sequenced in a study of breast tumors, draining lymph nodes, adjacent tissues. Breast cancer patients provided tissue from their axillary draining lymph nodes. One entry per CDR3 protein, called by TCRdb with MiXCR from the multiplex PCR reads. The table has 290,000 or so distinct CDR3 sequences, over 30% seen once. Sequencing was carried out using axillary lymph node tissue. These receptors were collected from a female donor with breast cancer. Some clones in this sample may be carry-over from other donors' samples.

This clonotype was seen repeatedly, ten times or more. V is TRBV18 and J is TRBJ1-6; D remains ambiguous. This CDR3 spans 15 amino acids. The V gene's germline CDR1 is KGHSH and CDR2 LQKENI. The V end was cut by 5 bases, the J end by 5 bases, with 13 bases between. The CDR3 region has the DNA TGTGCCAGCTCATCAGACGCGCCCGATAATTCACCCCTCCACTTT. It encodes CASSSDAPDNSPLHF.

This clonotype was observed at least ten times. The DNA for the CDR3 is TGCAGCGTTGGACTAGCTGGCTACGAGCAGTACTTC. It encodes CSVGLAGYEQYF. The chain couples TRBV29-1 to TRBJ2-7, with 7 bases that match TRBD2. Germline loops: CDR1 SQVTM, CDR2 ANQGSEA. Trimming took 4 bases from V and 3 from J; bases not matched to a gene: 3. CDR3 length: 12 amino acids.

Note on this clonotype: A junction boundary mismatches the germline segment, possibly from a read error. The rearrangement uses TRBV10-2 and TRBJ2-3; D may be TRBD2 (5 bases). Germline V gene data show CDR1 as WSHSY and CDR2 as SAAADI. CDR3 length equals 14 residues. CDR3 residues: CAGSEGTPPDTQYF. In DNA, the CDR3 is TGCGCCGGCAGTGAGGGAACACCCCCAGATACGCAGTATTTT.

This chain links TRBV20-1 with TRBJ1-2; D is perhaps TRBD1 (5 bases). The germline V and J ends were trimmed by 6 bases and 4 bases, with 15 bases remaining between them. This CDR3 region has 13 residues. Germline loops: CDR1 DFQATT, CDR2 SNEGSKA (reference sequence). CDR3 DNA: TGCAGTGCCGTAGCGGGACGACCCTATGGCTACACCTTC. Encoded protein: CSAVAGRPYGYTF.

Regarding this clonotype: Given a much more abundant clone one base away, this may be a read error. The chain uses TRBV20-1 and TRBJ2-7, with D hard to call. Trimming cost V 4 bases and J 9 bases, with 22 bases left between them. Germline assignment: CDR1 DFQATT and CDR2 SNEGSKA (reference sequence). The CDR3 contains 14 residues. The CDR3, as DNA: TGCAGTGCTACGAATCCAGGTATAAACGGCGGGCAGTACTTC. Protein sequence: CSATNPGINGGQYF.

The chain combines TRBV10-3 with TRBJ1-1; D gene unclear. The CDR3 length is 13 residues. Germline V gene lookup returns CDR1 ENHRY and CDR2 SYGVKD. CDR3 DNA: TGTACCGTGAAAGGAGACTCGAACACTGAAGCTTTCTTT. This encodes CTVKGDSNTEAFF.

This clonotype was seen many times. The chain joins TRBV19 to TRBJ2-1, with D perhaps matching TRBD2 (5 bases). The V end lost 5 bases, the J end lost 2 bases, and 13 bases lay between the germline ends. This CDR3 spans 15 amino acids. The germline CDR1 and CDR2 sequences are LNHDA and SQIVND (reference sequence). CDR3 DNA sequence: TGTGCCAGTAGTCCACGTGCTAGCACCTACAATGAGCAGTTCTTC. Translated: CASSPRASTYNEQFF.

Note on this clonotype: This clone may be a read error of a much larger clone one base away. The chain combines TRBV12-3 or TRBV12-4 with TRBJ2-1; TRBD2 matches at 9 bases. The CDR3 consists of 15 residues. The CDR3 DNA is TGTGCCAGCAGTCAGCTAGCGGGGTCCTGCAATGAGCAGTTCTTC. Translating gives CASSQLAGSCNEQFF.

This clonotype was seen many times. The chain carries TRBV19 and TRBJ1-5; D gene ambiguous. CDR3 size: 15 residues. V gave up 6 bases and J gave up 2 bases, with 14 bases separating them. Per the germline V gene, CDR1 is LNHDA and CDR2 is SQIVND (reference sequence). CDR3 coding DNA: TGTGCCAGTAGACTAGACTGGGGAGGCAATCAGCCCCAGCATTTT. Amino acids: CASRLDWGGNQPQHF.

This clonotype was detected many times. The chain is built from TRBV11-2 and TRBJ2-3; D possibly uses TRBD1 or TRBD2 (5 bases each). Looked up from germline, CDR1 is SGHAT and CDR2 is FQNNGV. V was cut by 3 bases and J by 7 bases, with 23 bases left in between. The CDR3 is 17 amino acids. This CDR3 reads CASSFWGRLGIENTQYF. The CDR3 DNA is TGTGCCAGCAGCTTCTGGGGACGGCTGGGGATAGAAAATACGCAGTATTTT.

This clonotype was seen repeatedly, ten times or more. This chain joins TRBV6-6 and TRBJ1-2, with D possibly matching TRBD1 (6 bases). Trimming took off 6 bases at V and 3 bases at J, with 14 bases between the two ends. The V gene's germline CDR1 is MNHNY and CDR2 SVGAGI (reference sequence). The CDR3 sequence is 14 residues long. The CDR3 spells CASRFQQGHYGYTF. The DNA for the CDR3 is TGTGCCAGCAGATTCCAACAGGGTCACTATGGCTACACCTTC.

For this clonotype: A read error is possible here, since a much larger clone lies one base away. The J gene is TRBJ2-7, the V gene TRBV11-2, with D unresolved. Looked up from germline, CDR1 is SGHAT and CDR2 is FQNNGV. Trimming left V 5 bases short and J 7 bases short, with 15 bases between. The CDR3 contains 13 residues. The CDR3 protein is CASSPLQAPEQYF. Here the CDR3 DNA reads TGTGCCAGCAGCCCCCTCCAGGCGCCTGAGCAGTACTTC.

The chain is built from TRBV2 and TRBJ1-2; D remains unclear. Trimming took 6 bases from V and 2 from J, leaving 13 bases between them. Germline CDR1 is SNHLY and CDR2 is FYNNEI. The CDR3 sequence is 14 residues long. Written as DNA, the CDR3 is TGTGCCAGCAGATACCGGGCCCCCAACTATGGCTACACCTTC. Its translation: CASRYRAPNYGYTF.

On this clonotype itself: Possible read error: a much larger clone is one base away. The CDR3 does not end in the conserved phenylalanine or tryptophan, so this is likely a read error. The rearrangement links TRBV4-1 to TRBJ1-2; weak D call: TRBD1 (5 bases). The V gene lost 4 bases and the J gene lost 4 bases, with 16 bases spanning the gap. This CDR3 spans 15 amino acids. The germline gives CDR1 MGHRA, CDR2 YSYEKL. For the CDR3, the DNA is TGCGCCAGCAGCCGACAGAACCGGGACGCCTATGGCTACACCCTC. Protein sequence: CASSRQNRDAYGYTL.

This clonotype was found many times. This chain uses TRBV15 with TRBJ2-5; D is perhaps TRBD2 (6 bases). The CDR3 spans 17 residues. V was cut by 0 bases and J by 5 bases, with 19 bases left in between. The germline V gene encodes CDR1 LNHNV and CDR2 YYDKDF (reference sequence). Here the CDR3 DNA reads TGTGCCACCAGCAGAGAAGGGCGCGGGACGGGTGGGGAGACCCAGTACTTC. Protein sequence: CATSREGRGTGGETQYF. Together with reference TRBV15 and TRBJ2-5, the CDR3 gives the full variable domain: DAMVIQNPRYQVTQFGKPVTLSCSQTLNHNVMYWYQQKSSQAPKLLFHYYDKDFNNEADTPDNFQSRRPNTSFCFLDIRSPGLGDTAMYLCATSREGRGTGGETQYFGPGTRLLVL.

This clonotype was counted many times. The rearrangement links TRBV11-3 to TRBJ2-1, with D perhaps TRBD1 (6 bases). The V gene lost 3 bases and the J gene lost 6 bases, with 18 bases spanning the gap. Germline loops: CDR1 SGHNT, CDR2 YENEEA. This CDR3 is built from 16 residues. The CDR3 region is CASSFGGGLKVNEQFF. Written as DNA, the CDR3 is TGTGCCAGCAGCTTTGGTGGGGGCCTTAAAGTCAATGAGCAGTTCTTC. The complete variable domain, with remaining parts taken from reference TRBV11-3 and TRBJ2-1, reads EAGVVQSPRYKIIEKKQPVAFWCNPISGHNTLYWYLQNLGQGPELLIRYENEEAVDDSQLPKDRFSAERLKGVDSTLKIQPAELGDSAVYLCASSFGGGLKVNEQFFGPGTRLTVL.

This clonotype was counted only a few times. This may come from a read error, since a much larger clone is one base off. The chain recombines TRBV20-1 with TRBJ1-3, with D uncertain. Germline assignment: CDR1 DFQATT and CDR2 SNEGSKA (reference sequence). The germline V and J ends were trimmed by 5 bases and 8 bases, with 13 bases remaining between them. CDR3 length: 12 amino acids. Here the CDR3 reads CSAAGRGDTIYF. The CDR3 DNA reads TGCAGTGCTGCGGGGAGAGGAGACACCATATATTTT.

This clonotype was counted many times. CDR3 sequence reads: CASSSLDRQPQHF. The CDR3 DNA is TGTGCCAGCAGCTCCTTGGACCGCCAGCCCCAGCATTTT. This chain connects TRBV6-1 to TRBJ1-5; the D is unclear. The CDR3 covers 13 residues. The V end lost 6 bases, the J end lost 7 bases, and 13 bases lay between the germline ends. The germline V gene encodes CDR1 MNHNS and CDR2 SASEGT.